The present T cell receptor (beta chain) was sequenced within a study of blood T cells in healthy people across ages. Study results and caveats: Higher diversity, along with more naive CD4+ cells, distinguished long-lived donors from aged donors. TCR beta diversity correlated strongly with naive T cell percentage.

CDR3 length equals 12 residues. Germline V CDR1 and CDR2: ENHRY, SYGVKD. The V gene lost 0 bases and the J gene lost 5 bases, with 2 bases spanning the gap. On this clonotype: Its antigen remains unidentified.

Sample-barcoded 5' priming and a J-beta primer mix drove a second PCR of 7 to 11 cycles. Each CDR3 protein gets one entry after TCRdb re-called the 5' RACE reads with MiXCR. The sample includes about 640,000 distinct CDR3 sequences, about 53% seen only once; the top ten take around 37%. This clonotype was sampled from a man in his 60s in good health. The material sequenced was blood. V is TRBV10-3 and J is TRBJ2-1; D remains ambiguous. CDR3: CAISESNNEQFF. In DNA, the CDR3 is TGTGCCATCAGTGAGTCTAACAATGAGCAGTTCTTC.